This T cell receptor beta chain is drawn from a study of control samples from healthy donors and cancer patients. With respect to this clone: Other nucleotide sequences in the sample specify the same CDR3.

V dropped 0 bases and J dropped 3 bases, with 13 bases sitting between them. CDR1 is SGHRS and CDR2 is YFSETQ in the germline V gene. This CDR3 has 15 amino acids. Sequenced by immunoSEQ multiplex PCR; TCRdb stores in-frame clones only, minus some. The table lists approximately 120,000 clones, about 90% of them singletons, with 1.5% to 2% in the top ten. Specimen: blood. The receptor comes from a man between 18 and 35 years old in good health. V gene TRBV5-1 combines with J gene TRBJ2-7; D might be TRBD2 (6 bases). The CDR3 spells CASSLGWGEYYEQYF. Here the CDR3 DNA reads TGCGCCAGCAGCTTGGGGTGGGGGGAATACTACGAGCAGTACTTC.